What follows are 19 T cell receptor beta chains derived from one specimen sequenced in a study of identical twins (dated by TCRdb to about 2016). The receptor library was made with 5' RACE. These reads were obtained on an Illumina HiSeq 2000. The public sequencing data were trimmed at Q25 with fastp and processed into clonotypes with MiXCR by TCRdb, which kept only in-frame beta chains. Each entry merges the rows of one CDR3 protein and shows their most common DNA and genes. The sample data list under 400,000 distinct CDR3 sequences, and about 9% of these were observed just once. Jointly, the top ten make up about 9.1% of the sample. Sequenced sample: naive T cells sorted from blood. The cell subset or site label here, explained by the study, means: cells isolated with a human naive T-cell isolation kit. These receptors were collected from a woman aged 45-59 years in good health.

This clonotype was counted only a few times. The J gene is TRBJ2-7, the V gene TRBV11-3, with D unclear. The CDR3 has 12 residues. V gave up 7 bases and J gave up 2 bases, with 9 bases separating them. Germline CDR1 reads SGHNT; CDR2 reads YENEEA. The CDR3 DNA sequence: TGTGCCAGCACCGGAGAAACCTACGAGCAGTACTTC. Translation gives CASTGETYEQYF.

There are many counts of this clonotype. The chain is built from TRBV10-1 and TRBJ2-3; 7 positions match TRBD1. CDR1 and CDR2 (germline): WNHNN, SYGVQD (reference sequence). This CDR3 spans 12 amino acids. The V and J ends lost 8 bases and 6 bases, in that order; junction bases with no gene match: 5. Here the CDR3 reads CASLGQDDTQYF. CDR3 sequence (DNA): TGCGCCAGCCTAGGACAGGATGATACGCAGTATTTT.

The chain has TRBV5-1 and TRBJ1-2, with D tentatively TRBD1 (5 bases). CDR3 length equals 14 residues. Germline CDR1 reads SGHRS; CDR2 reads YFSETQ. Trimming shortened V by 0 bases and J by 4 bases, and 10 bases separated the two germline ends. The CDR3 sequence: CASSLEGRGYGYTF. The CDR3 bases are TGCGCCAGCAGCTTGGAGGGAAGGGGCTATGGCTACACCTTC. The full variable domain, in which reference TRBV5-1 and TRBJ1-2 provide the parts outside the CDR3, is KAGVTQTPRYLIKTRGQQVTLSCSPISGHRSVSWYQQTPGQGLQFLFEYFSETQRNKGNFPGRFSGRQFSNSRSEMNVSTLELGDSALYLCASSLEGRGYGYTFGSGTRLTVV.

This clonotype has just a few counts. The CDR3 bases are TGCAGTGCTGCCACCTCACGTTGGGTGGGCTACACCTTC. It is translated as CSAATSRWVGYTF. V gene TRBV20-1 combines with J gene TRBJ1-2; D uncertain. The germline gives CDR1 DFQATT, CDR2 SNEGSKA (reference sequence). This CDR3 has 13 amino acids. V gave up 5 bases and J gave up 8 bases, with 18 bases separating them.

The CDR3 region has the DNA TGTGCCAGCAGTCAAGGCCCAGCGGTATCCAATGAGCAGTTCTTC. It specifies CASSQGPAVSNEQFF. This chain joins TRBV6-5 and TRBJ2-1; D might be TRBD2 (5 bases). Germline V gene sequence: CDR1 MNHEY, CDR2 SVGAGI. The CDR3 covers 15 residues. V was shortened by 5 bases and J by 6 bases, with 17 bases between the two germline ends.

The V gene is TRBV29-1, the J gene TRBJ2-5; TRBD2 aligns across 10 bases. The germline gives CDR1 SQVTM, CDR2 ANQGSEA. CDR3 length: 16 residues. V was clipped by 4 bases and J by 5 bases; unmatched bases: 13. The CDR3 region has the DNA TGCAGCGTTGGGCGGTTGGCTAGCGGGAGCGGGGAGACCCAGTACTTC. Translation: CSVGRLASGSGETQYF. Filled out from reference TRBV29-1 and TRBJ2-5, the complete variable domain reads SAVISQKPSRDICQRGTSLTIQCQVDSQVTMMFWYRQQPGQSLTLIATANQGSEATYESGFVIDKFPISRPNLTFSTLTVSNMSPEDSSIYLCSVGRLASGSGETQYFGPGTRLLVL.

This clonotype was counted a few times. CDR3 amino acids: CATSGGQGALSNQPQHF. The CDR3 DNA sequence: TGTGCCACCAGTGGAGGACAGGGGGCCCTTAGCAATCAGCCCCAGCATTTT. The gene calls are TRBV24-1 and TRBJ1-5, with 11 bases identical to TRBD1. V shed 5 bases, J shed 0 bases, and the junction held 5 bases outside the gene matches. This CDR3 region has 17 residues. CDR1 is KGHDR, CDR2 SFDVKD, per germline.

Many counts were recorded for this clonotype. CDR3 loop: CSAEELMAYEQYF. The CDR3 DNA reads TGCAGTGCCGAAGAGTTAATGGCCTACGAGCAGTACTTC. The J gene is TRBJ2-7, the V gene TRBV20-1; D ambiguous. CDR1 is DFQATT, CDR2 SNEGSKA, per germline (reference sequence). V gave up 6 bases and J gave up 2 bases, with 14 bases separating them. CDR3 length: 13 amino acids.

The gene calls are TRBV3-1 and TRBJ1-2, with 7 bases lining up with TRBD1. CDR3 size: 11 residues. V was clipped by 4 bases and J by 8 bases; unmatched bases: 1. Germline CDR1 LGHDT, CDR2 YNNKEL (reference sequence). Here the CDR3 reads CASSLGQGYTF. CDR3 nucleotide sequence: TGTGCCAGCAGCCTGGGACAGGGCTACACCTTC.

This clonotype was seen many times. The chain links TRBV12-3 or TRBV12-4 to TRBJ2-2, with TRBD2 matching over 8 bases. This CDR3 region has 15 residues. Trimming took 6 bases from V and 6 from J; bases not matched to a gene: 9. This CDR3 reads CASSPRSGGAGELFF. The CDR3 DNA reads as TGTGCCAGCAGCCCTCGGAGCGGGGGCGCCGGGGAGCTGTTTTTT.

The chain recombines TRBV2 with TRBJ2-1, with 11 nucleotides matching TRBD2. CDR3 length: 16 amino acids. Unmatched junction bases numbered 10, after V lost 5 bases and J lost 7 bases. Looked up from germline, CDR1 is SNHLY and CDR2 is FYNNEI. The CDR3 bases are TGTGCCAGCAGTTTGTTAGCGGGAGGGCGGTCAAATGAGCAGTTCTTC. It specifies CASSLLAGGRSNEQFF. Based on the CDR3 plus reference TRBV2 and TRBJ2-1, the full variable domain is EPEVTQTPSHQVTQMGQEVILRCVPISNHLYFYWYRQILGQKVEFLVSFYNNEISEKSEIFDDQFSVERPDGSNFTLKIRSTKLEDSAMYFCASSLLAGGRSNEQFFGPGTRLTVL.

The rearrangement uses TRBV12-3 or TRBV12-4 and TRBJ2-3; 7 nucleotides align to TRBD2. CDR3 length: 14 residues. V was pared by 1 base and J by 4 bases, with 2 bases of the junction left unmatched. CDR3 sequence reads: CASSLVGGSDTQYF. In nucleotides, the CDR3 is TGTGCCAGCAGTTTAGTCGGGGGGTCAGATACGCAGTATTTT.

About this clonotype itself: A much larger clone lies one base from this, so it may be a read error. This chain connects TRBV5-1 to TRBJ2-1; D might be TRBD2 (6 bases). Germline CDR1 SGHRS, CDR2 YFSETQ. The CDR3 contains 15 residues. The CDR3, as DNA: TGCCCCAGCAGCTTAGCTAGCGAAGCCTACAATGAGCAGTTCTTC. This codes for CPSSLASEAYNEQFF.

This chain connects TRBV20-1 to TRBJ2-1, with 7 bases fitting TRBD1. The CDR3 extends over 13 amino acids. Germline assignment: CDR1 DFQATT and CDR2 SNEGSKA (reference sequence). The V and J ends lost 0 bases and 12 bases, in that order; junction bases with no gene match: 8. The DNA of the CDR3 is TGCAGTGCTAGAGACCACAGGGGACCCGTGCAGTTCTTC. This translates into CSARDHRGPVQFF.

This clonotype has at least ten counts. The rearrangement links TRBV12-3 or TRBV12-4 to TRBJ1-5; D is possibly TRBD1 (6 bases). CDR3 length equals 15 residues. The V gene lost 5 bases and the J gene lost 6 bases, with 17 bases spanning the gap. The CDR3 sequence: CASSPRTEPAQPQHF. The CDR3 nucleotides read TGTGCCAGCAGTCCCAGGACAGAGCCCGCTCAGCCCCAGCATTTT.

The V call is TRBV7-7, the J call TRBJ2-2, with 11 positions matching TRBD1. V trimming: 5 bases; J trimming: 7 bases; junction bases outside the gene matches: 6. This CDR3 comprises 15 residues. Germline CDR1 is SSHAT and CDR2 is FNYEAQ (reference sequence). Here the CDR3 DNA reads TGTGCCAGCAGCCGGGACAGGGGGGGAAGCGGGGAGCTGTTTTTT. Its protein is CASSRDRGGSGELFF. Looking up the rest from reference TRBV7-7 and TRBJ2-2 gives the full variable domain: GAGVSQSPRYKVTKRGQDVTLRCDPISSHATLYWYQQALGQGPEFLTYFNYEAQPDKSGLPSDRFSAERPEGSISTLTIQRTEQRDSAMYRCASSRDRGGSGELFFGEGSRLTVL.

This chain uses TRBV7-6 with TRBJ1-4; unclear D gene. This CDR3 is 12 amino acids long. V gave up 2 bases and J gave up 6 bases, with 4 bases separating them. Germline CDR1 is SGHVS and CDR2 is FNYEAQ. The CDR3 loop is CASSLLDEKLFF. In nucleotides, the CDR3 is TGTGCCAGCAGCTTATTGGATGAAAAACTGTTTTTT.

The chain combines TRBV28 with TRBJ1-4; a weak D match, TRBD1 (6 bases). V lost 3 bases, J lost 10 bases, and 18 bases lay in between. The CDR3 has 15 residues. Germline-derived CDR1 and CDR2 are MDHEN and SYDVKM. As DNA, the CDR3 is TGTGCCAGCAGTTTTTCCTACAGGGACGGAGGAAAACTGTTTTTT. Its translation is CASSFSYRDGGKLFF.

The chain couples TRBV2 to TRBJ1-3, with a weak D call TRBD1 (5 bases). This CDR3 has 15 amino acids. V lost 3 bases to trimming and J lost 4 bases, with 13 bases between them. The germline V gene encodes CDR1 SNHLY and CDR2 FYNNEI. The CDR3 region is CASSDTGRQGNTIYF. In DNA, the CDR3 is TGTGCCAGCAGTGACACGGGCCGACAGGGAAACACCATATATTTT.